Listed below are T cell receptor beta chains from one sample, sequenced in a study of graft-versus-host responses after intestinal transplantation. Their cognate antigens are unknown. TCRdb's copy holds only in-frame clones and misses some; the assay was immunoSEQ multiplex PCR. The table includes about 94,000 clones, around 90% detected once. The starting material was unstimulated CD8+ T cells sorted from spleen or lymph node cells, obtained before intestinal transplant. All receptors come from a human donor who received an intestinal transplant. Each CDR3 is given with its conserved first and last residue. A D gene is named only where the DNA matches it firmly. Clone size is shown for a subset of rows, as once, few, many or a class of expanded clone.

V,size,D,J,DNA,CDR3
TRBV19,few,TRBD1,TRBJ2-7,TGTGCCAGTAGTATCACAGGGGGCTACGAGCAGTACTTC,CASSITGGYEQYF
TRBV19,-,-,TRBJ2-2,TGTGCCAGTACCGCGAAGTTGACCGGGGAGCTGTTTTTT,CASTAKLTGELFF
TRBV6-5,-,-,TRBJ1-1,TGTGCCAGCAGTTACTCGAGGCGGGCCCCTGAAGCTTTCTTT,CASSYSRRAPEAFF
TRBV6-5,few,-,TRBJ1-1,TGTGCCAGCAGGAAGTATCAGGGGCTGAACACTGAAGCTTTCTTT,CASRKYQGLNTEAFF
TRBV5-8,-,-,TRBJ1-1,TGTGCCAGCAGCCCTCTACAGGACACTGAAGCTTTCTTT,CASSPLQDTEAFF
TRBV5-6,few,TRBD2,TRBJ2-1,TGTGCCAGCAGCTTTGGTGCGGGAGGCTACAATGAGCAGTTCTTC,CASSFGAGGYNEQFF
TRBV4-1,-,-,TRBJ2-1,TGCGCCAGCAGCCAAGTTTGGCGGGCTATCAATGAGCAGTTCTTC,CASSQVWRAINEQFF
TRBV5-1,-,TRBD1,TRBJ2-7,TGCGCCAGCAGCGTCCGGGACAGGTCGGTTGGGGAGCAGTACTTC,CASSVRDRSVGEQYF
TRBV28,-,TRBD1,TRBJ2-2,TGTGCCAGCAGTACCCCCCGTGACAGGGGCCTATCCGGGGAGCTGTTTTTT,CASSTPRDRGLSGELFF
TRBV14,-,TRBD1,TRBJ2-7,TGTGCCAGCAGCCAAGGGACAGGGCTCTACGAGCAGTACTTC,CASSQGTGLYEQYF
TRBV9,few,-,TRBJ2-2,TGTGCCAGCAGCGTAGCTGAGGGTAGGGCCGGGGAGCTGTTTTTT,CASSVAEGRAGELFF
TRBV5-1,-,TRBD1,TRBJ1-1,TGCGCCAGCAGCCTTCTGGACAGGGTTGGGGCTTTCTTT,CASSLLDRVGAFF
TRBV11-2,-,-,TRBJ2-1,TGTGCCAGCAGCCAATGGGACTTGAGCTCCTACAATGAGCAGTTCTTC,CASSQWDLSSYNEQFF
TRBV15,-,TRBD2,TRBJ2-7,TGTGCCACCAGCGCTAATAGCGGGGTTAAGAACGAGCAGTACTTC,CATSANSGVKNEQYF
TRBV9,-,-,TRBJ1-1,TGTGCCAGCAGCGTAGTACGACAGATCAACACTGAAGCTTTCTTT,CASSVVRQINTEAFF
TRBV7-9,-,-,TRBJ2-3,TGTGCCAGCAGCTCCAGGGGGGCCTCGGATACGCAGTATTTT,CASSSRGASDTQYF
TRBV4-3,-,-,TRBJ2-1,TGCGCCAGCAGCCAAGATGGCGGGACGGGTTACAATGAGCAGTTCTTC,CASSQDGGTGYNEQFF
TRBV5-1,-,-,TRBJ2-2,TGCGCCAGCAGCTTGGCAGGAGGGGAGCTGTTTTTT,CASSLAGGELFF
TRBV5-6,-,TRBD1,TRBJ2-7,TGTGCCAGCAGCTTGTTACCGGGACAGTACTACGAGCAGTACTTC,CASSLLPGQYYEQYF
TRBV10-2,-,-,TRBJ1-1,TGCGCCAGCAGCATTTGGGAGGGGTACACTGAAGCTTTCTTT,CASSIWEGYTEAFF
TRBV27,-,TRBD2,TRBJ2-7,TGTGCCAGCAGTAGACTAGCACCGTCCTACGAGCAGTACTTC,CASSRLAPSYEQYF
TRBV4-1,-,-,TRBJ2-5,TGCGCCAGCAGCCATGTGGCCCAAGAGACCCAGTACTTC,CASSHVAQETQYF
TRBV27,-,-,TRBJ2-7,TGTGCCAGCAGTTTAAGGGGACACGAGTACTACGAGCAGTACTTC,CASSLRGHEYYEQYF
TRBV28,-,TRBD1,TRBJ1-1,TGTGCCAGCAGCCCAATTGACAGGGTGAACACTGAAGCTTTCTTT,CASSPIDRVNTEAFF
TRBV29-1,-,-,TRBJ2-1,TGCAGCGTCCCCCGGGGGGCAGGGGTTGAGCAGTTCTTC,CSVPRGAGVEQFF
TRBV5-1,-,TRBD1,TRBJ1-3,TGCGCCAGCAGAGACGGGACAGGGGGATTAGACACCATATATTTT,CASRDGTGGLDTIYF
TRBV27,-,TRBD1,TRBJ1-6,TGTGCCAGCACCTGGGGGACAGCAAATTCACCCCTCCACTTT,CASTWGTANSPLHF
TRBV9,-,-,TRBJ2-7,TGTGCCAGCAGCGATGGGCAGACCTACGAGCAGTACTTC,CASSDGQTYEQYF
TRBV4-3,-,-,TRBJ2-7,TGCGCCAGCAGCCAAGAGGCCGGGGAATCCTACGAGCAGTACTTC,CASSQEAGESYEQYF
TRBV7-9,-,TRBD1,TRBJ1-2,TGTGCCAGCACAACCAATACTAAGGGGGCTGGTGGCTACACCTTC,CASTTNTKGAGGYTF
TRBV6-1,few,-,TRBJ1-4,TGTGCCAGCACGAGAAAGGGGTGGACTAATGAAAAACTGTTTTTT,CASTRKGWTNEKLFF
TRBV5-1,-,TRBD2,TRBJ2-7,TGCGCCAGCAGCGCCAGCGGGGGGCCGGCCTACGAGCAGTACTTC,CASSASGGPAYEQYF
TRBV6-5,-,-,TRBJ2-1,TGTGCCAGCAGCTTGCTTAGGGGCTATGAGCAGTTCTTC,CASSLLRGYEQFF
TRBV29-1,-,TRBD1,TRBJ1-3,TGCAGCGTGGAAACAGGGGTGACTGGAAACACCATATATTTT,CSVETGVTGNTIYF
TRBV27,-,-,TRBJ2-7,TGTGCCAGCAGTTTAAAACTGAGCTCCTACGAGCAGTACTTC,CASSLKLSSYEQYF
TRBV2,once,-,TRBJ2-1,TGTGCCAGCAGTGAAGCGCGCGGGTACAATGAGCAGTTCTTC,CASSEARGYNEQFF
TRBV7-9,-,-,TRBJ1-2,TGTGCCAGCAGCCCCAGGGCAGACTATGGCTACACCTTC,CASSPRADYGYTF
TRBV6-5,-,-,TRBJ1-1,TGTGCCAGCAGCACATCTCCCGCAACGAACACTGAAGCTTTCTTT,CASSTSPATNTEAFF
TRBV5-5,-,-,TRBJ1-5,TGTGCCAGCAGCTTGACAGGGTATAGCAATCAGCCCCAGCATTTT,CASSLTGYSNQPQHF
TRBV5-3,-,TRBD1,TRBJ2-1,TGTGCCAGAAGTCGGGACAGGGGGCCCTCGCGGGGGCAGGGGAATGAGCAGTTCTTC,CARSRDRGPSRGQGNEQFF
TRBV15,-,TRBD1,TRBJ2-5,TGTGCCACCAGGGACAGGGTGGCCGAGACCCAGTACTTC,CATRDRVAETQYF
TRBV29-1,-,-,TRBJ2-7,TGCAGCGTGCAGGGTGTGGGGCACTACGAGCAGTACTTC,CSVQGVGHYEQYF
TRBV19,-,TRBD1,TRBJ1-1,TGTGCCAGTAGAACAGGGGTTTCCACTGAAGCTTTCTTT,CASRTGVSTEAFF
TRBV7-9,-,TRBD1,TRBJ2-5,TGTGCCAGCAGCCGTCGAGACAGGGCAGAGACCCAGTACTTC,CASSRRDRAETQYF
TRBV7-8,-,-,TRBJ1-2,TGTGCCAGCAGCGGGAGATGGGCGGGAAGCTATGGCTACACCTTC,CASSGRWAGSYGYTF
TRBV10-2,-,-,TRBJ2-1,TGCGCCAGCAGGGAGGGGGCCTATGAGCAGTTCTTC,CASREGAYEQFF
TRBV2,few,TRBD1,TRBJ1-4,TGTGCCAGCAGCCAACAAGGGACAGATGAAAAACTGTTTTTT,CASSQQGTDEKLFF
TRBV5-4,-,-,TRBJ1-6,TGTGCCAGCAGCTTGAGGGGGAGCTCCTATAATTCACCCCTCCACTTT,CASSLRGSSYNSPLHF
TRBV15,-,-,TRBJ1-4,TGTGCCACCAGCAGAGCCTCGATGGGGACTGCGAGTAATGAAAAACTGTTTTTT,CATSRASMGTASNEKLFF
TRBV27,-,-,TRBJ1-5,TGTGCCAGCAGTTCCTTCCGGGAGCGAGGGGACGGTCAGCCCCAGCATTTT,CASSSFRERGDGQPQHF
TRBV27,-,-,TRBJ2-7,TGTGCCAGCAGTTTTGTCGGGAGTGGAGGCAACGAGCAGTACTTC,CASSFVGSGGNEQYF
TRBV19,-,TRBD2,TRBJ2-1,TGTGCCAGTAGTCAACGGGGGGGTGAGCAGTTCTTC,CASSQRGGEQFF
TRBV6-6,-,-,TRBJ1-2,TGTGCCAGCACCCCAGTACTAGTCCTTAACTATGGCTACACCTTC,CASTPVLVLNYGYTF
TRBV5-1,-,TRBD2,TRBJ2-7,TGCGCCAGCAGCTTGGCCCTAGCGGGGTCCTACGAGCAGTACTTC,CASSLALAGSYEQYF
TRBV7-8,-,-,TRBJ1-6,TGTGCCAGCAGCTTAGCGCGGCAGGGGATATGGTCACCCCTCCACTTT,CASSLARQGIWSPLHF
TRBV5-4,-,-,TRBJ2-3,TGTGCCAGCAGCCAGCCAGGGGTCACAGATACGCAGTATTTT,CASSQPGVTDTQYF
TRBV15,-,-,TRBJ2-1,TGTGCCACCAGCAGAGATCCTGAGACAGAACACAATGAGCAGTTCTTC,CATSRDPETEHNEQFF